The source of this T cell receptor beta chain is a study of cytomegalovirus exposure and HLA in healthy donors. Study results and limitations: The study labeled roughly 160 TCR beta chains cytomegalovirus-associated. Analysis performed later found under 20,000 TCR beta sequences associated with HLA alleles at 0.05 false discovery rate. Most of the TCR beta V segments (in an earlier analysis) were productive either about 87% or about 30% of the time.

As regards this clone: Its antigen is unknown.

With 5 bases removed from V and 6 bases from J, the gap between germline ends came to 13 bases. There are 13 residues in the CDR3. CDR1 and CDR2 (germline): SGHTA, FQGNSA. The PCR contained 60 Vbeta and 13 Jbeta primers. Some clones are missing from TCRdb's copy, which holds only in-frame ones; the method was immunoSEQ multiplex PCR. The table lists 50,000 or so clones, 75% to 80% of them singletons. The sequence was collected from a female donor in good health and CMV-seronegative. The J gene is TRBJ1-2, the V gene TRBV7-2; D is undetermined. The specimen was PBMCs. The CDR3 reads CASSPNWGDGYTF. The CDR3 bases are TGTGCCAGCAGCCCGAACTGGGGAGATGGCTACACCTTC. The whole variable domain, filled in from reference TRBV7-2 and TRBJ1-2, reads GAGVSQSPSNKVTEKGKDVELRCDPISGHTALYWYRQSLGQGLEFLIYFQGNSAPDKSGLPSDRFSAERTGGSVSTLTIQRTQQEDSAVYLCASSPNWGDGYTFGSGTRLTVV.